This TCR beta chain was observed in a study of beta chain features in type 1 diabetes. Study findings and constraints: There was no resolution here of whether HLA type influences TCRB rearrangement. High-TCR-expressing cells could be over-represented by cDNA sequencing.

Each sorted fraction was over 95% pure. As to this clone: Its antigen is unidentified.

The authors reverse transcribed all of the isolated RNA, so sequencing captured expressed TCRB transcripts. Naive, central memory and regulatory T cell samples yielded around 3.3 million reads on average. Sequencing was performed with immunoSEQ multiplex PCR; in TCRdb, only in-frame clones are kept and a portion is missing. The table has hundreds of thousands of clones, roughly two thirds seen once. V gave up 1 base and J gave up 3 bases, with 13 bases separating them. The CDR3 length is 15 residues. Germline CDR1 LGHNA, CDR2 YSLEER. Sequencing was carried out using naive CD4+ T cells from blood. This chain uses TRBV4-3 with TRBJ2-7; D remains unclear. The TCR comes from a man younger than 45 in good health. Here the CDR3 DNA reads TGCGCCAGCAGCCAAGGGTTGGCGCTTAACTACGAGCAGTACTTC. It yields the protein CASSQGLALNYEQYF.